These T cell receptor beta chains were read from a single sample in a study of cytomegalovirus exposure and HLA in healthy donors. Repertoires were generated with immunoSEQ multiplex PCR, while TCRdb's copy carries only in-frame clones and drops some. The specimen's table records some 150,000 clones. The specimen sequenced was PBMCs. The receptors here all came from a woman aged 18-29 years in good health and CMV-seronegative. Both conserved end residues are part of each CDR3. Each record gives: V gene, D gene, J gene, CDR3 DNA, CDR3 protein. The D gene is left open where the match is weak.

>TRBV18|TRBD2|TRBJ2-7
TGTGCCAGCTCACCGGGACTAGCGGACTACGAGCAGTACTTC
CASSPGLADYEQYF
>TRBV27|NA|TRBJ2-1
TGTGCCAGCCGCCGACAGTCGGAGTACAATGAGCAGTTCTTC
CASRRQSEYNEQFF
>TRBV6-6|NA|TRBJ2-3
TGTGCCAGCAGTGCGAGCACAGATACGCAGTATTTT
CASSASTDTQYF
>TRBV29-1|NA|TRBJ2-2
TGCAGCGTGCCCGGAGGGGCCAACACCGGGGAGCTGTTTTTT
CSVPGGANTGELFF
>TRBV25-1|TRBD2|TRBJ2-1
TGTGCCAGCATGCTAGCGGGAGGGCATGAGCAGTTCTTC
CASMLAGGHEQFF
>TRBV4-3|TRBD1|TRBJ1-1
TGCGCCAGCAGCCAAAAGGAAGGACAGGAGAAGCGAGAAGCTTTCTTT
CASSQKEGQEKREAFF
>TRBV19|NA|TRBJ1-2
TGTGCCAGTAGAGCCCCGGGACTCCTTTATGGCTACACCTTC
CASRAPGLLYGYTF
>TRBV10-2|NA|TRBJ2-7
TGCGCCAGCGGTCAGGGGAACTCCTACGAGCAGTACTTC
CASGQGNSYEQYF
>TRBV12-5|NA|TRBJ1-1
TGTGCTAGTGGCCGCGGCGACACTGAAGCTTTCTTT
CASGRGDTEAFF
>TRBV7-2|NA|TRBJ2-3
TGTGCCAGCAGCCCCGGCCAGGCGGATACGCAGTATTTT
CASSPGQADTQYF
>TRBV6-5|NA|TRBJ2-5
TGTGCCAGCAGTTACACCCGGGATCTCCGGGCCCAGTACTTC
CASSYTRDLRAQYF
>TRBV5-1|TRBD2|TRBJ2-5
TGCGCCAGCAGCTTGGAGGCTAGCGGGAGGGCCAGATACTTC
CASSLEASGRARYF
>TRBV19|NA|TRBJ2-5
TGTGCCAGTAGTCCTCTGGGGGCCCAGGTTTCAAGTCAAGAGACCCAGTACTTC
CASSPLGAQVSSQETQYF
>TRBV7-3|TRBD1|TRBJ2-3
TGTGCCAGCAGCGCACAGGGGCAGAATGGGGCAGATACGCAGTATTTT
CASSAQGQNGADTQYF
>TRBV5-4|TRBD2|TRBJ2-1
TGTGCCAGCAGCTTCCCTAGCGGTAGCTCCTACAATGAGCAGTTCTTC
CASSFPSGSSYNEQFF
>TRBV11-3|TRBD2|TRBJ2-1
TGTGCCAGCAGCAAACTAGCGGGACCTAATGAGCAGTTCTTC
CASSKLAGPNEQFF
>TRBV5-6|NA|TRBJ2-1
TGTGCCAGCAGTTCTGACAGGCAGACCTACAATGAGCAGTTCTTC
CASSSDRQTYNEQFF
>TRBV5-1|NA|TRBJ1-2
TGCGCCAGCAGCTTGGACAACAGGAACTACACCTTC
CASSLDNRNYTF
>TRBV7-2|TRBD2|TRBJ2-1
TGTGCCAGCAGAGGGACTAGCGGGTACGGTGAGCAGTTCTTC
CASRGTSGYGEQFF
>TRBV5-4|TRBD2|TRBJ2-3
TGTGCCAGCAGCCCTACTAGCGGGAGTGGAGATACGCAGTATTTT
CASSPTSGSGDTQYF
>TRBV27|TRBD1|TRBJ1-4
TGTGCCAGCAGTTTACGGGGGACAGGGGGTGAAAAACTGTTTTTT
CASSLRGTGGEKLFF
>TRBV10-2|NA|TRBJ2-1
TGCGCCAGCAGTGACGGTCCCGACTACAATGAGCAGTTCTTC
CASSDGPDYNEQFF
>TRBV7-6|TRBD2|TRBJ2-7
TGTGCCAGCTCCCCGCAACCAGCGGGAGAATCCTACGAGCAGTACTTC
CASSPQPAGESYEQYF
>TRBV7-2|NA|TRBJ1-5
TGTGCCAGCAGCACCAGGGGTCTGAGCAATCAGCCCCAGCATTTT
CASSTRGLSNQPQHF
>TRBV11-2|NA|TRBJ2-3
TGTGCCAGCAGCGACGGACTACTTGGGGCAGATACGCAGTATTTT
CASSDGLLGADTQYF
>TRBV6-1|NA|TRBJ1-2
TGTGCCAGCACCCTAGGTTTAACGCTCTATGGCTACACCTTC
CASTLGLTLYGYTF